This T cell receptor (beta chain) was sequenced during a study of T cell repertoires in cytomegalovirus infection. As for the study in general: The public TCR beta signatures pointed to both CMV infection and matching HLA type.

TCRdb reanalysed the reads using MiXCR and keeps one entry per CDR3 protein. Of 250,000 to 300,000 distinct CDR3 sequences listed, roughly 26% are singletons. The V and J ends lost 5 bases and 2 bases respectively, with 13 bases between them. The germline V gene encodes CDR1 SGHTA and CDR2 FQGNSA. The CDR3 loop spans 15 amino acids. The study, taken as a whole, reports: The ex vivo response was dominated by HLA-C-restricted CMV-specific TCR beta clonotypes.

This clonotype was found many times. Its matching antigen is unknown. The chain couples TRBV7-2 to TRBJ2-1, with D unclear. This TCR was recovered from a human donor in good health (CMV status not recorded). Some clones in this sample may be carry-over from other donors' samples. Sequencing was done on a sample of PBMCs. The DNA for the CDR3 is TGTGCCAGCAGCCCCCGGTCCGGCGCCTACAATGAGCAGTTCTTC. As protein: CASSPRSGAYNEQFF.